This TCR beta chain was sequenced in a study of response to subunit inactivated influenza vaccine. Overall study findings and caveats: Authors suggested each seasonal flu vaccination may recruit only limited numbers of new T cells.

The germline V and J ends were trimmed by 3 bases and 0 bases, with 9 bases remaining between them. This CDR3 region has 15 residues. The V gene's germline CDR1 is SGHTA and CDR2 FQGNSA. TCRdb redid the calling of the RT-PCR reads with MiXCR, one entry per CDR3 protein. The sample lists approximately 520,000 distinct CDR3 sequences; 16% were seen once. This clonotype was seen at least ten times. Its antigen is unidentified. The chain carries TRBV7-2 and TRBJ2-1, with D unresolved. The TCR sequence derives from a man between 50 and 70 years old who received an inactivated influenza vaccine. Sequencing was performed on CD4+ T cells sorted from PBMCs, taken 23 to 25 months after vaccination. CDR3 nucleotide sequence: TGTGCCAGCAGCTTTTCCCCTTACTCCTACAATGAGCAGTTCTTC. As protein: CASSFSPYSYNEQFF.